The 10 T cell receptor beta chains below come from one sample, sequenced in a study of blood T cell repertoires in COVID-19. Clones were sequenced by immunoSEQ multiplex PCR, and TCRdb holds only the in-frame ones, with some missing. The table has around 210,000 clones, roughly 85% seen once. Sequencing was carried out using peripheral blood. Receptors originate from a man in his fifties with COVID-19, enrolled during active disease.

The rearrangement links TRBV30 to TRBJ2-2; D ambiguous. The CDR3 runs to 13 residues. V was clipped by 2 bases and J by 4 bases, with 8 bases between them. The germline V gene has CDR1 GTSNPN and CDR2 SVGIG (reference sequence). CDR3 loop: CAWSLVPTGELFF. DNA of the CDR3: TGTGCCTGGAGTCTAGTTCCCACCGGGGAGCTGTTTTTT. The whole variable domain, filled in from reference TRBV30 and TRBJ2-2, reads SQTIHQWPATLVQPVGSPLSLECTVEGTSNPNLYWYRQAAGRGLQLLFYSVGIGQISSEVPQNLSASRPQDRQFILSSKKLLLSDSGFYLCAWSLVPTGELFFGEGSRLTVL.

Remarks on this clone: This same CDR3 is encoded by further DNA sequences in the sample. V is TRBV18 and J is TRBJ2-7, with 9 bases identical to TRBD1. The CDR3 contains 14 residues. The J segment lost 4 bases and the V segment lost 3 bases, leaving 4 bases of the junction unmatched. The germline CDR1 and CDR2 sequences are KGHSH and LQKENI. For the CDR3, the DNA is TGTGCCAGCTCACCGGGGACAGGGACATACGAGCAGTACTTC. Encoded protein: CASSPGTGTYEQYF.

CDR3 region: CASSLVSTDTQYF. CDR3 coding DNA: TGTGCCAGCAGCCTCGTTAGCACAGATACGCAGTATTTT. V usage is TRBV28 and J usage is TRBJ2-3; D gene ambiguous. CDR3 length: 13 residues. Trimming took 6 bases from V and 0 from J, leaving 7 bases between them. Germline values: CDR1 MDHEN, CDR2 SYDVKM.

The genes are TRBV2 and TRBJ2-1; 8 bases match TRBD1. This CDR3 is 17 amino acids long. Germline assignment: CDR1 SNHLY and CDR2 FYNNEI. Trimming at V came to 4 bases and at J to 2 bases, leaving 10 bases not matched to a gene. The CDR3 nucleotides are TGTGCCAGCAGTGGGGACAGGCTGGTGGTTGCCTACAATGAGCAGTTCTTC. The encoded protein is CASSGDRLVVAYNEQFF.

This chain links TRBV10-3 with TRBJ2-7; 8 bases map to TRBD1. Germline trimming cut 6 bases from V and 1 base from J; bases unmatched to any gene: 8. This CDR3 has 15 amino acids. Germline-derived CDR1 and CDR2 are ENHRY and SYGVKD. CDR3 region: CAISDSDRDSYEQYF. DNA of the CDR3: TGTGCCATCAGCGACTCGGACAGGGATTCCTACGAGCAGTACTTC.

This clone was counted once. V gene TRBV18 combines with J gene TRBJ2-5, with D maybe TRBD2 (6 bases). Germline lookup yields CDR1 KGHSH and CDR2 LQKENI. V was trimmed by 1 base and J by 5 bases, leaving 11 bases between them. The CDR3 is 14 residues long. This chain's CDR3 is CASSPRGNGETQYF. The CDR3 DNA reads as TGTGCCAGCTCACCACGCGGGAACGGGGAGACCCAGTACTTC.

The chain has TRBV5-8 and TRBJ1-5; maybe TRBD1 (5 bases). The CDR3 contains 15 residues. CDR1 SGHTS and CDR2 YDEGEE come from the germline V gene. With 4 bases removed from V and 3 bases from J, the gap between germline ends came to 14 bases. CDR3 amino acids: CASSDIRGSNQPQHF. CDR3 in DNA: TGTGCCAGCAGCGATATTCGGGGGTCCAATCAGCCCCAGCATTTT.

The CDR3 loop reads CAISINGGNTEAFF. The CDR3 nucleotides read TGTGCCATCAGCATAAACGGGGGGAACACTGAAGCTTTCTTT. The chain recombines TRBV10-3 with TRBJ1-1; TRBD1 is a possible D gene (5 bases). CDR1 is ENHRY, CDR2 SYGVKD, per germline. The CDR3 covers 14 residues. The ends were cut back, 6 bases at V and 1 base at J, with 12 bases in the middle.

CDR3 residues: CASSPGGLADTQYF. For the CDR3, the DNA is TGCGCCAGCAGCCCGGGGGGGCTGGCAGATACGCAGTATTTT. This chain connects TRBV4-1 to TRBJ2-3; TRBD2 aligns across 8 bases. Per germline, CDR1 MGHRA and CDR2 YSYEKL. V lost 4 bases to trimming and J lost 4 bases; unmatched junction nucleotides: 4. The CDR3 spans 14 residues.

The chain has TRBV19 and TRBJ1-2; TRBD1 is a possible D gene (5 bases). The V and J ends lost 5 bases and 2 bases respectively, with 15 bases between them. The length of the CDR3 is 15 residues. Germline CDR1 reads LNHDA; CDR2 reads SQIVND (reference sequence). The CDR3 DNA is TGTGCCAGTAGTTTCAACCAGGGAGGGAACTATGGCTACACCTTC. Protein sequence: CASSFNQGGNYGYTF.